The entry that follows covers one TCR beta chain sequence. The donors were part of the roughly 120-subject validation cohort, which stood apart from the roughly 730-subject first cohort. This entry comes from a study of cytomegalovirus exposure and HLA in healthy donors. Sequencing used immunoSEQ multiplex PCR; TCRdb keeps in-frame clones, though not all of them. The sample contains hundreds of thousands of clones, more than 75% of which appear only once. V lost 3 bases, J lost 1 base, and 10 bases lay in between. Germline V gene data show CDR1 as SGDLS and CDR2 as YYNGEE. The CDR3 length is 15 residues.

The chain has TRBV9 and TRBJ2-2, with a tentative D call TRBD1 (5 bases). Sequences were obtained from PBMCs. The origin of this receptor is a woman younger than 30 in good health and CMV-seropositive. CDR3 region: CASSEAGMNTGELFF. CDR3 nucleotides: TGTGCCAGCAGCGAAGCAGGGATGAACACCGGGGAGCTGTTTTTT.